This T cell receptor (beta chain) was captured in a study of blood T cell repertoires in COVID-19. At the level of the study: COVID-19 samples from acute and convalescent phases originated in the United States, Italy and Spain. Sources were T cells, B-cell-depleted T cells, or PBMCs; the material itself was cDNA or gDNA.

Clones were read by immunoSEQ multiplex PCR, and TCRdb kept only the in-frame ones, dropping some. Of over 55,000 clones in the sample, roughly 85% were seen once. Trimming shortened V by 4 bases and J by 5 bases, and 12 bases separated the two germline ends. The germline V gene has CDR1 SGHRS and CDR2 YFSETQ. CDR3 length: 13 amino acids. The sequence derives from a man in his fifties with acute or convalescent COVID-19. The chain uses TRBV5-1 and TRBJ1-1; D is undetermined. The sample taken for sequencing was peripheral blood. As DNA, the CDR3 is TGCGCCAGCAGCCCGGGGTCGGGGACTGAAGCTTTCTTT. Translating it yields CASSPGSGTEAFF. The variable domain in full, with the rest retrieved from reference TRBV5-1 and TRBJ1-1, is KAGVTQTPRYLIKTRGQQVTLSCSPISGHRSVSWYQQTPGQGLQFLFEYFSETQRNKGNFPGRFSGRQFSNSRSEMNVSTLELGDSALYLCASSPGSGTEAFFGQGTRLTVV.